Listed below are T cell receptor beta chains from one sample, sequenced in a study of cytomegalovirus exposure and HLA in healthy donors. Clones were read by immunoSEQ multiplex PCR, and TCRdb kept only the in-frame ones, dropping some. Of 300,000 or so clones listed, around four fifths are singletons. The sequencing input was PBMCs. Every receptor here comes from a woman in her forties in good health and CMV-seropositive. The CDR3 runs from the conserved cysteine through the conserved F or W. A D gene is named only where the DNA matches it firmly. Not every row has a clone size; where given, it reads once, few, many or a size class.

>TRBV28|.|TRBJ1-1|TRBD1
TGTGCCAGCATAGAAGGGGGCATCACTGAAGCTTTCTTT
CASIEGGITEAFF
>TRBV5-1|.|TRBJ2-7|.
TGCGCCAGCAGCACAGAGGGAAGCGGCTACGAGCAGTACTTC
CASSTEGSGYEQYF
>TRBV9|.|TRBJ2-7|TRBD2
TGTGCCAGCAGCGTAACGGCGGGAGGATCCTACGAGCAGTACTTC
CASSVTAGGSYEQYF
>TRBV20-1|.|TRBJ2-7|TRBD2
TGCAGTGCTAGGCGGGAGCTCGAGCAGTACTTC
CSARRELEQYF
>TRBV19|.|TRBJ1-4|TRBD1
TGTGCCAGTAGCGACAGACCCGGGACAGGGGATGAAAAACTGTTTTTT
CASSDRPGTGDEKLFF
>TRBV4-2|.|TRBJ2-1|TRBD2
TGTGCCAGCAGCCAAGATAGCGGGGCTGAGCAGTTCTTC
CASSQDSGAEQFF
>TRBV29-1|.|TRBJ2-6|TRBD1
TGCAGCGTTGAAGCCCGGGACAGGGTCTCTGGGGCCAACGTCCTGACTTTC
CSVEARDRVSGANVLTF
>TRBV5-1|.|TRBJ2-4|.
TGCGCCAGCAGCTCCGGGAGCGTAAACAGTCAGTACTTC
CASSSGSVNSQYF
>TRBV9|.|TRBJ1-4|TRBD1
TGTGCCAGCAGCGGCAGGACAGGAGGGGGTGAAAAACTGTTTTTT
CASSGRTGGGEKLFF
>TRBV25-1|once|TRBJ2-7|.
TGTGCCAGCAGTGATAGTTTGTACGAGCAGTACTTC
CASSDSLYEQYF
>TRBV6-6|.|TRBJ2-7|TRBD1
TGTGCCAGCGGTAATGAAGTGACAGGGATCGGGTACGAGCAGTACTTC
CASGNEVTGIGYEQYF
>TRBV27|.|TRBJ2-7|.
TGTGCCAGCAGTCGGGGCCAGTGGGAGGACTACGAGCAGTACTTC
CASSRGQWEDYEQYF
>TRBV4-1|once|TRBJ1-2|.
TGCGCCAGCAGCCAAGATCTAGGGACAACTGATGGCTACACCTTC
CASSQDLGTTDGYTF
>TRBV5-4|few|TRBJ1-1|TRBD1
TGTGCCAGCAGCCCGTCGGGACAGAGGAACACTGAAGCTTTCTTT
CASSPSGQRNTEAFF
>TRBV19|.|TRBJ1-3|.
TGTGCCAGTAGTATCGACAAGAGCTCTGGAAACACCATATATTTT
CASSIDKSSGNTIYF
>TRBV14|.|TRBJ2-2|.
TGTGCCAGCAGCCCTCGACAGGCGAACACCGGGGAGCTGTTTTTT
CASSPRQANTGELFF
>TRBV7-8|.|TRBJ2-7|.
TGTGCCAGCAGCTTAGTAGGGGGTTACGAGCAGTACTTC
CASSLVGGYEQYF
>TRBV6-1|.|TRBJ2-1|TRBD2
TGTGCCAGCAGTGGGGGGACTAGCGGGATGGATAGGGAGCAGTTCTTC
CASSGGTSGMDREQFF
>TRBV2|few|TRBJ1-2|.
TGTGCCAGCAGTGAAATAGGGGGAGCTTATGGCTACACCTTC
CASSEIGGAYGYTF
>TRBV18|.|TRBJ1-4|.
TGTGCCAGCTCACCACTCGGATATGGAGGAGCGGCTGAAAAACTGTTTTTT
CASSPLGYGGAAEKLFF
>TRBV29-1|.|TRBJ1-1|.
TGCAGCGTCGAACGGGGTTTCACTGAAGCTTTCTTT
CSVERGFTEAFF
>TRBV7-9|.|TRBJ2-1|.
TGTGCCAGCAGCCCTCCGGGGGACCATTACAATGAGCAGTTCTTC
CASSPPGDHYNEQFF
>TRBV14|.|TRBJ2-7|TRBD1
TGTGCCAGCAGCCGGAGGACAGGGACCTACGAGCAGTACTTC
CASSRRTGTYEQYF
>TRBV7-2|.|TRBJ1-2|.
TGTGCCAGCAGCTTAGCCAGGGCAAATAACTATGGCTACACCTTC
CASSLARANNYGYTF
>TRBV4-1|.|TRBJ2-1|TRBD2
TGCGCCAGCAGCCAAGATTGGACTAGCGGGAGTTACAATGAGCAGTTCTTC
CASSQDWTSGSYNEQFF
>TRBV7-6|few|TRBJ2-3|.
TGTGCCAGCAGCCTACGGCCGCAGGGCCCCCCGGATACGCAGTATTTT
CASSLRPQGPPDTQYF
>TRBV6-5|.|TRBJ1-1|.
TGTGCCAGCAGTTACTCGAGGGGGTCTGAAGCTTTCTTT
CASSYSRGSEAFF
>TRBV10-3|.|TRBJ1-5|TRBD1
TGTGCCATCAGTCGGACAGGGAACAATCAGCCCCAGCATTTT
CAISRTGNNQPQHF
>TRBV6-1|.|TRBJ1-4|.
TGTGCCAGCAGGTCGTCCCCTAAAATTCGTGAACTGTTTTTT
CASRSSPKIRELFF